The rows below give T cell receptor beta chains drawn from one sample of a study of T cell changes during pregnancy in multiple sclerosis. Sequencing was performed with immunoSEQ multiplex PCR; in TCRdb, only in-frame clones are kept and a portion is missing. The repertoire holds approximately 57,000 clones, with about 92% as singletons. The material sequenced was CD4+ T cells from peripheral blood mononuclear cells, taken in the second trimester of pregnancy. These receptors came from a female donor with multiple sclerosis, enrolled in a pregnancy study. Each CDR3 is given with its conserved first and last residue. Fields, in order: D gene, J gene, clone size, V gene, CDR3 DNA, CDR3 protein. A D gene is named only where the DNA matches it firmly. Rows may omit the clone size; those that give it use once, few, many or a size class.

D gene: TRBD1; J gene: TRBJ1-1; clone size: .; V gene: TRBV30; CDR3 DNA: TGTGCCTGGAAACAACAGGGGGGCAGCACTGAAGCTTTCTTT; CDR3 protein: CAWKQQGGSTEAFF
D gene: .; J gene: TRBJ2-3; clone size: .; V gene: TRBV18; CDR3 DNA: TGTGCCAGCTCACCATATGGGGGGGCTTCAGATACGCAGTATTTT; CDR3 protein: CASSPYGGASDTQYF
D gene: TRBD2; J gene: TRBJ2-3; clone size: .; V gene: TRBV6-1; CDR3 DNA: TGTGCCAGCAGAGAACTAGCGGGAGGGGGGACAGATACGCAGTATTTT; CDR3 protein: CASRELAGGGTDTQYF
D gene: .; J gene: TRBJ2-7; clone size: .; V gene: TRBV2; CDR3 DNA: TGTGCCAGCAGTGAGGTTTTAGTAAGCTCCTACGAGCAGTACTTC; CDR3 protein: CASSEVLVSSYEQYF
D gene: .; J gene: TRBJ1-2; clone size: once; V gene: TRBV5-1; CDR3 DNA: TGCGCCAGCAGCTTGGGTACAGCCAGCTACTATGGCTACACCTTC; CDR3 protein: CASSLGTASYYGYTF
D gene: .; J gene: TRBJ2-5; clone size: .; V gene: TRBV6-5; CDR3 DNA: TGTGCCAGCAAGGCTGGCAGGGGAAGGGAGACCCAGTACTTC; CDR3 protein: CASKAGRGRETQYF
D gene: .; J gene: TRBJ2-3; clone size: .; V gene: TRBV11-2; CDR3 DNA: TGTGCCAGCAGCTTGGGGGGTGATACGCAGTATTTT; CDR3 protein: CASSLGGDTQYF
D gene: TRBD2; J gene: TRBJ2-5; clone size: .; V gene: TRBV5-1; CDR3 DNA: TGCGCCAGCAGCTACGGGACTATCGGAGAGACCCAGTACTTC; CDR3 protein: CASSYGTIGETQYF
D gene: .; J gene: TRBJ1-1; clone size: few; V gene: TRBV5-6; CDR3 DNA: TGTGCCAGCAGCTTAGGCGGGCCGGGGAATGGAGCTTTCTTT; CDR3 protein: CASSLGGPGNGAFF
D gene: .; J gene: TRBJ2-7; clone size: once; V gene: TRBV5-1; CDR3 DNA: TGCGCCAGCAGCTTGGGAGGGGAGCAGTACTTC; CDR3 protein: CASSLGGEQYF
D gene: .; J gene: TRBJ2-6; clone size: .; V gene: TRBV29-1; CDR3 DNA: TGCAGCGTTGATGAGGTCTCTGGGGCCAACGTCCTGACTTTC; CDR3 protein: CSVDEVSGANVLTF
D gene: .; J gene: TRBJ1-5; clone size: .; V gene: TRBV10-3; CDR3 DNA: TGTGCCATCAGTACCCAGGACAGAACCAATCAGCCCCAGCATTTT; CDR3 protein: CAISTQDRTNQPQHF
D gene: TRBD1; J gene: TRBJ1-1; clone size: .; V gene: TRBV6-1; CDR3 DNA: TGTGCCAGCAGTCTAGGACAGGAGAACACTGAAGCTTTCTTT; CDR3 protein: CASSLGQENTEAFF
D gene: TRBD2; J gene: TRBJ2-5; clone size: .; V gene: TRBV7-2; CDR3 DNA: TGTGCCAGCAGCGCCACTAGCGGGGGTACCGAGACCCAGTACTTC; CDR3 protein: CASSATSGGTETQYF
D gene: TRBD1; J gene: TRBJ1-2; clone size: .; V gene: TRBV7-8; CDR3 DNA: TGTGCCAGCAGCTTGACAGGGGGCGCCTCGTCGACGGGCTACACCTTC; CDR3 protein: CASSLTGGASSTGYTF
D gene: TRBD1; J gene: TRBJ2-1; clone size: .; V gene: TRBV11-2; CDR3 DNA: TGTGCCAGCAGCCGGGACAGGGACAATGAGCAGTTCTTC; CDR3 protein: CASSRDRDNEQFF
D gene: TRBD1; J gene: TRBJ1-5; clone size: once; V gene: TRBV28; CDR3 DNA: TGTGCCAGCAGTTTAATACAGGGGAATCAGCCCCAGCATTTT; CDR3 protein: CASSLIQGNQPQHF
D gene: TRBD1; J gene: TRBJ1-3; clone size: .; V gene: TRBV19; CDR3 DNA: TGTGCCAGTAGTATCTGGGACAGCTCTGGAAACACCATATATTTT; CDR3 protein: CASSIWDSSGNTIYF
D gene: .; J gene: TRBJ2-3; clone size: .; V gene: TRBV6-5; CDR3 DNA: TGTGCCAGCAGCCAGGACAGTCCTAGCACAGATACGCAGTATTTT; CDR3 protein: CASSQDSPSTDTQYF
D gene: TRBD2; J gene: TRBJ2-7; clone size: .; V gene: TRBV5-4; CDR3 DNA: TGTGCCAGCAGCTTGGAGGGACTAGCGGACTACGAGCAGTACTTC; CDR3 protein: CASSLEGLADYEQYF
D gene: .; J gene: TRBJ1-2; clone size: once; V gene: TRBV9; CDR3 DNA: TGTGCCAGCAGCTCCGGGGGGGCCCTGAATAATGGCTACACCTTC; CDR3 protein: CASSSGGALNNGYTF
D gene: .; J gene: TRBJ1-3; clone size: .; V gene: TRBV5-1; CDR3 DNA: TGCGCCAGCAGCTTGGGGACAGTCTCTGGAAACACCATATATTTT; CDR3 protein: CASSLGTVSGNTIYF
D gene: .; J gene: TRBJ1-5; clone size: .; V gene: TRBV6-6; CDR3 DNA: TGTGCCAGCATCCCGAGTCTAGGGGTACAGCCCCAGCATTTT; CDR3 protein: CASIPSLGVQPQHF
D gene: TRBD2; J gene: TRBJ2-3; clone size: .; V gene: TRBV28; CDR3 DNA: TGTGCCAGCAGTTCTCAGACTAGCCTGTATGGAGATACGCAGTATTTT; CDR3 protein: CASSSQTSLYGDTQYF
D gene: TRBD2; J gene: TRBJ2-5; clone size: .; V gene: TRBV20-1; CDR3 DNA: TGCGCCGGGAGGGGAGGGGAGACCCAGTACTTC; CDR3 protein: CAGRGGETQYF
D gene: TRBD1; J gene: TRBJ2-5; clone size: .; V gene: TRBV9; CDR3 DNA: TGTGCCAGCAGCGTAGCGGGGACAGGGGTTCAAGAGACCCAGTACTTC; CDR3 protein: CASSVAGTGVQETQYF
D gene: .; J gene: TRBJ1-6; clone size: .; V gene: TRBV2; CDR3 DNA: TGTGCCAGCAGTAGGACAGTTCGGAATTCACCCCTCCACTTT; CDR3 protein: CASSRTVRNSPLHF
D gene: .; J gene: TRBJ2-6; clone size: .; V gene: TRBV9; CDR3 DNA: TGTGCCAGCAGCGCCCAATCCGGGGCCAACGTCCTGACTTTC; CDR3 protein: CASSAQSGANVLTF
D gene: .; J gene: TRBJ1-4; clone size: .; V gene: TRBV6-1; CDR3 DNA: TGTGCCAGCAGTGAAGCGCTTACGGGGGGCGTCGAAAAACTGTTTTTT; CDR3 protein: CASSEALTGGVEKLFF
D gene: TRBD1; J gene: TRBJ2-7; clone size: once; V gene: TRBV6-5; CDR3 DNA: TGTGCCAGCAGCCTGGACAGGGTGAAGGTCGAGCAGTACTTC; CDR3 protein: CASSLDRVKVEQYF
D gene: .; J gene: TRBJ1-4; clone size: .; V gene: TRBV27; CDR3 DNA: TGTGCCAGCAGTGCACATGCAACTAATGAAAAACTGTTTTTT; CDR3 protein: CASSAHATNEKLFF
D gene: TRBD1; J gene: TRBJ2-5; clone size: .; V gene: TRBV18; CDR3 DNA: TGTGCCAGCTCACACCCCTTTGACAGGGTAGAGACCCAGTACTTC; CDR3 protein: CASSHPFDRVETQYF
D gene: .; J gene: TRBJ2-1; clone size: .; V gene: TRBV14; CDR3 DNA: TGTGCCAGCAGCCAAGAACTAGCTGCGTCTGAGCAGTTCTTC; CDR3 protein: CASSQELAASEQFF
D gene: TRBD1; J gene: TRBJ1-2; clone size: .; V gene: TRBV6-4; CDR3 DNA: TGTGCCAGCACCGATATGGGACAGCGCTATGGCTACACCTTC; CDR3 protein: CASTDMGQRYGYTF
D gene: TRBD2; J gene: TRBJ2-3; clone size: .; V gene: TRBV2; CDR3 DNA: TGTGCCAGCAGTGTGACAGGACTAGCGGGGCCGAGCACAGATACGCAGTATTTT; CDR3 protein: CASSVTGLAGPSTDTQYF
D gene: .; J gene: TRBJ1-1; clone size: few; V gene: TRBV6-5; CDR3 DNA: TGTGCCAGCAGTTACTCGGGAGGAATGGGGAACACTGAAGCTTTCTTT; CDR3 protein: CASSYSGGMGNTEAFF